These 11 T cell receptor beta chains originate from one sample sequenced in a study of blood T cell repertoires in COVID-19. Profiled with immunoSEQ multiplex PCR; TCRdb holds only in-frame clones, not every one. In the table there are about 51,000 clones, about 88% of which are singletons. The sequencing input was peripheral blood. The receptors originated from a man aged 60 to 75 with acute or convalescent COVID-19.

The V and J genes are TRBV2 and TRBJ1-1; D is possibly TRBD1 (5 bases). Trimming stripped 8 bases from V and 1 base from J, with 8 bases between. Germline CDR1 SNHLY, CDR2 FYNNEI. The CDR3 loop spans 12 amino acids. DNA of the CDR3: TGTGCCAGCCAGGGCCGGAACACTGAAGCTTTCTTT. Amino acids: CASQGRNTEAFF. The complete variable domain, with remaining parts taken from reference TRBV2 and TRBJ1-1, reads EPEVTQTPSHQVTQMGQEVILRCVPISNHLYFYWYRQILGQKVEFLVSFYNNEISEKSEIFDDQFSVERPDGSNFTLKIRSTKLEDSAMYFCASQGRNTEAFFGQGTRLTVV.

This chain uses TRBV4-1 with TRBJ2-7; D possibly corresponds to TRBD1 (6 bases). Germline V gene data show CDR1 as MGHRA and CDR2 as YSYEKL. The CDR3 is made up of 15 amino acids. V dropped 2 bases and J dropped 1 base, with 12 bases sitting between them. The CDR3 region has the DNA TGCGCCAGCAGCCAAATTCGGGACACTTCCTACGAGCAGTACTTC. Its protein product is CASSQIRDTSYEQYF.

V gene TRBV2 combines with J gene TRBJ2-5, with 7 bases lining up with TRBD2. The CDR3 totals 14 residues. The ends lost 7 bases at V and 4 bases at J; junction bases unmatched: 9. Germline values: CDR1 SNHLY, CDR2 FYNNEI. The CDR3: CASKLAAGRETQYF. In nucleotides, the CDR3 is TGTGCCAGCAAGCTAGCGGCGGGGAGAGAGACCCAGTACTTC.

This clone has only a few counts. The chain uses TRBV14 and TRBJ2-7, with a weak D call TRBD1 (5 bases). This CDR3 has 16 amino acids. CDR1 and CDR2 from the germline V gene are SGHDN and FVKESK. The V end lost 0 bases, the J end lost 0 bases, and 12 bases lay between the germline ends. CDR3 DNA: TGTGCCAGCAGCCAAGATTGGGGCACGAGCTCCTACGAGCAGTACTTC. Translating it yields CASSQDWGTSSYEQYF.

The CDR3 DNA sequence: TGTGCCAGCAGCCTTAGCGGATCCTCCTACGAGCAGTACTTC. This codes for CASSLSGSSYEQYF. The chain has TRBV6-5 and TRBJ2-7; tentatively, D is TRBD2 (6 bases). The CDR3 runs 14 residues. Per germline, CDR1 MNHEY and CDR2 SVGAGI. Trimming shortened V by 6 bases and J by 0 bases, and 12 bases separated the two germline ends.

This clone showed up just a few times. CDR3 region: CASSIMGTGVQETQYF. The CDR3 DNA is TGTGCCAGTAGTATTATGGGGACAGGGGTTCAAGAGACCCAGTACTTC. The gene calls are TRBV19 and TRBJ2-5; the match to TRBD1 covers 10 bases. The CDR3 contains 16 residues. V trimming: 3 bases; J trimming: 2 bases; junction bases outside the gene matches: 6. CDR1 is LNHDA, CDR2 SQIVND, per germline (reference sequence).

In nucleotides, the CDR3 is TGTGCCAGCAGCGTAGCTAGCGGGGGGAGCTCCTACGAGCAGTACTTC. Amino acid sequence: CASSVASGGSSYEQYF. The chain recombines TRBV9 with TRBJ2-7; 11 positions agree with TRBD2. The CDR3 is 16 amino acids. Germline V gene data show CDR1 as SGDLS and CDR2 as YYNGEE. V lost 0 bases, J lost 0 bases, and 2 bases stayed unmatched.

This clone was observed a handful of times. This sequence joins TRBV6-5 and TRBJ1-1; tentative D call: TRBD1 (5 bases). The CDR3 extends over 14 amino acids. The germline V gene has CDR1 MNHEY and CDR2 SVGAGI. Between the trimmed V and J ends, which lost 2 bases and 3 bases, there was a span of 10 bases. The CDR3 DNA follows: TGTGCCAGCAGTTACGCAGGGAAAGACACTGAAGCTTTCTTT. Translating it yields CASSYAGKDTEAFF.

The chain carries TRBV29-1 and TRBJ2-7; 11 bases align to TRBD1. Trimming removed 6 bases from V and 6 bases from J; junction bases left unmatched: 4. This CDR3 has 12 amino acids. Germline V lookup: CDR1 SQVTM, CDR2 ANQGSEA. For the CDR3, the DNA is TGCAGCGTGGGGGACAGGGGGTCCGAGCAGTACTTC. Its translation is CSVGDRGSEQYF.

The gene calls are TRBV10-3 and TRBJ2-7; 10 bases fit TRBD2. Per germline, CDR1 ENHRY and CDR2 SYGVKD. There are 16 residues in the CDR3. Trimming at V came to 3 bases and at J to 2 bases, leaving 7 bases not matched to a gene. The CDR3 DNA sequence: TGTGCCATCAGTGATCCCGGGACTAGCGATGCCTACGAGCAGTACTTC. Amino acid sequence: CAISDPGTSDAYEQYF.

The chain employs TRBV6-1 and TRBJ2-7, with 9 bases fitting TRBD1. V lost 2 bases, J lost 9 bases, and 17 bases stayed unmatched. Per the germline V gene, CDR1 is MNHNS and CDR2 is SASEGT. The CDR3 totals 17 residues. The CDR3 sequence: CASSERSFGTGFSGQYF. The CDR3 region has the DNA TGTGCCAGCAGTGAAAGGTCTTTTGGGACAGGGTTTTCCGGGCAGTACTTC.